This T cell receptor (beta chain) originates from a study of blood T cell repertoires in COVID-19. The wider study: The United States, Italy and Spain supplied acute and convalescent COVID-19 samples. T cells, B-cell-depleted T cells, or PBMCs provided the cDNA or gDNA that served as material.

After removal of 11 bases from V and 8 bases from J, the junction contained 11 bases not matched to a gene. The CDR3 totals 13 residues. The V gene's germline CDR1 is MNHEY and CDR2 SVGAGI. In the study's own analysis: Estimation of nucleated cell counts relied on the amplification of reference gene primers. TCRdb's copy holds only in-frame clones and misses some; the assay was immunoSEQ multiplex PCR. V and J calls and clone size are as listed in that table; D and trimming were resolved from the DNA. Counted here are 95,000 to 150,000 clones, roughly 82% occurring once; the ten biggest clones make up around 5%.

The V call is TRBV6-5, the J call TRBJ1-4; 7 positions match TRBD1. This clonotype was obtained from a human donor in a cohort sampled during active COVID-19. Source material: peripheral blood. The DNA of the CDR3 is TGTGCCCACTCAGGGGGGCTACGGGAAAAACTGTTTTTT. It yields the protein CAHSGGLREKLFF.